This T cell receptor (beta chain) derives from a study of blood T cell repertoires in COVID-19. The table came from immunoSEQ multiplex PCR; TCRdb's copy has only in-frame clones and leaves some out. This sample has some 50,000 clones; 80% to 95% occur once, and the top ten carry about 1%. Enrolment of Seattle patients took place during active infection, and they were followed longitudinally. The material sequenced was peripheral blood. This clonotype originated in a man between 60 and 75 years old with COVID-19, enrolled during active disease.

DNA for the CDR3: TGTGCCAGCAGCTTAGCGGACAGGGGCTACGAGCAGTACTTC. This codes for CASSLADRGYEQYF. The chain couples TRBV11-2 to TRBJ2-7; 9 bases fit TRBD1. Looked up from germline, CDR1 is SGHAT and CDR2 is FQNNGV. V lost 1 base and J lost 3; bases outside the gene matches: 1. This CDR3 is 14 amino acids long.